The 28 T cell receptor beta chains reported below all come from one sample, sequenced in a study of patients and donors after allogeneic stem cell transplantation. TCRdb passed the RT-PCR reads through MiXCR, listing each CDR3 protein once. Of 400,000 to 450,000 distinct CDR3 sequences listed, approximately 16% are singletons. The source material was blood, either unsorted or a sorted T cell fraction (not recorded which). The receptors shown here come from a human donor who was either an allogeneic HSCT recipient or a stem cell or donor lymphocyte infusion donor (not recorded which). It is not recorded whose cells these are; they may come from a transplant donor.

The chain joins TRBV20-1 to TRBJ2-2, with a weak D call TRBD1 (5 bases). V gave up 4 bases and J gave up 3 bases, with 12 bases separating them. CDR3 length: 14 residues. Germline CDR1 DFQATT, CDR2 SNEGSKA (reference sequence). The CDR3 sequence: CSAIPGRHTGELFF. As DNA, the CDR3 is TGCAGTGCTATTCCAGGGCGTCACACCGGGGAGCTGTTTTTT.

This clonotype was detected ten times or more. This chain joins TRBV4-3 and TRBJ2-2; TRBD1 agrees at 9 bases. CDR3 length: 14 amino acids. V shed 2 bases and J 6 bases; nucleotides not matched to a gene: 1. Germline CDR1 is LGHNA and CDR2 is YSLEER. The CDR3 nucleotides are TGCGCCAGCAGCCAAAGACAGGGGGCCGGGGAGCTGTTTTTT. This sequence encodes CASSQRQGAGELFF.

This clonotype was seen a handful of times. The CDR3 nucleotides are TGTGCCAGCAGCCCCCGCCGGGACCGACCCGTAGTGGGGACCTTC. Its protein product is CASSPRRDRPVVGTF. The chain recombines TRBV7-9 with TRBJ1-2; possibly TRBD1 for D (5 bases). Per the germline V gene, CDR1 is SEHNR and CDR2 is FQNEAQ (reference sequence). The V end was cut by 5 bases, the J end by 14 bases, with 27 bases between. CDR3 length: 15 residues. The whole variable domain, remainder taken from reference TRBV7-9 and TRBJ1-2, is DTGVSQNPRHKITKRGQNVTFRCDPISEHNRLYWYRQTLGQGPEFLTYFQNEAQLEKSRLLSDRFSAERPKGSFSTLEIQRTEQGDSAMYLCASSPRRDRPVVGTFGSGTRLTVV.

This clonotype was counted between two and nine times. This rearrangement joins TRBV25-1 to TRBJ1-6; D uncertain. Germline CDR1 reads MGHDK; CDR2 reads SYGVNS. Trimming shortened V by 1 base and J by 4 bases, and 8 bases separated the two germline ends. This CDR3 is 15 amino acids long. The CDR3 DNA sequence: TGTGCCAGCAGTGAATTGGGAGATTATAATTCACCCCTCCACTTT. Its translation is CASSELGDYNSPLHF.

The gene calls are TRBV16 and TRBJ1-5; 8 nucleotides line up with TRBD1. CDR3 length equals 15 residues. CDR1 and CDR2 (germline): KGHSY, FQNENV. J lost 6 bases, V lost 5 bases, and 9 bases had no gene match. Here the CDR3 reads CASSARQGKGQPQHF. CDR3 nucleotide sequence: TGTGCCAGCAGCGCAAGACAGGGGAAAGGTCAGCCCCAGCATTTT.

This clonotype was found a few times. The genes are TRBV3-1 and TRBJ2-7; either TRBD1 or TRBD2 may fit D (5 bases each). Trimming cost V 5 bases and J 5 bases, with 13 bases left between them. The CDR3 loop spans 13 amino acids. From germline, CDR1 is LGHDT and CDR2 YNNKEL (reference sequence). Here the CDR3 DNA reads TGTGCCAGCAGCTACGGGACCCCCGACGAGCAGTACTTC. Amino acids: CASSYGTPDEQYF.

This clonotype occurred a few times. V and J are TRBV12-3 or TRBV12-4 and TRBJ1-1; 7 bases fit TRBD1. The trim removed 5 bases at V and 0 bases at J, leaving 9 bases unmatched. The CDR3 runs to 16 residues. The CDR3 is CASSKQGLGLNTEAFF. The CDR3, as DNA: TGTGCCAGCAGTAAACAGGGGCTGGGGCTGAACACTGAAGCTTTCTTT.

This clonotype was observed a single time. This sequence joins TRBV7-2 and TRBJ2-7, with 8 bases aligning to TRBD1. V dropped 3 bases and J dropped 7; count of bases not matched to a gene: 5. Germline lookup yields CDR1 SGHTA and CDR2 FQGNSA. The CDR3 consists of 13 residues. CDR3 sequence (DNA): TGTGCCAGCAGCTTGGCAGGGGGCGGGGAGCAGTACTTC. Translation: CASSLAGGGEQYF.

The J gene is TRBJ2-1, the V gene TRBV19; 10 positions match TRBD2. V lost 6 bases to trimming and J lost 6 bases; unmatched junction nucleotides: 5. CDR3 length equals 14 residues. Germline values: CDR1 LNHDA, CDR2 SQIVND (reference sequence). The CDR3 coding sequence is TGTGCCAGTAGCTTAGCGGGGGGCCGCAATGAGCAGTTCTTC. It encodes CASSLAGGRNEQFF.

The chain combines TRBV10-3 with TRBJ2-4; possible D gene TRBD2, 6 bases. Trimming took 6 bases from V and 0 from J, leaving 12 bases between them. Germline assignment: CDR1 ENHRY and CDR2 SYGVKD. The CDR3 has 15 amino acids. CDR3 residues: CAISSRGGAKNIQYF. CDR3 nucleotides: TGTGCCATCAGCTCCCGGGGAGGAGCCAAAAACATTCAGTACTTC.

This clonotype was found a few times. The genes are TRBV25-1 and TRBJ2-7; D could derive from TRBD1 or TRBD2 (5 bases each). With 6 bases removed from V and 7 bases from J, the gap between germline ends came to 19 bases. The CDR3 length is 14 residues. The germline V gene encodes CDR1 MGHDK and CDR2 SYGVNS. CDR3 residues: CASRGTGKIGEQYF. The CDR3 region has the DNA TGTGCCAGCAGAGGGACGGGTAAGATCGGAGAGCAGTACTTC.

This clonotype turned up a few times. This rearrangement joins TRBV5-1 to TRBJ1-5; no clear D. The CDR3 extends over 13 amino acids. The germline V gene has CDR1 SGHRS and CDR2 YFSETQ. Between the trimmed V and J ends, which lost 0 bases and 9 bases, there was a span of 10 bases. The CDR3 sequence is CASSLESMGPQHF. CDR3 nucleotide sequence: TGCGCCAGCAGCTTGGAGTCGATGGGGCCCCAGCATTTT.

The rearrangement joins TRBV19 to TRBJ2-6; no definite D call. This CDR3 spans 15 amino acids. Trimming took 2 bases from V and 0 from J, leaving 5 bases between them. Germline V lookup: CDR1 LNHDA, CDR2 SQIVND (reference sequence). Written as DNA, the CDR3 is TGTGCCAGTAGTATAACCAGCTCTGGGGCCAACGTCCTGACTTTC. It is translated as CASSITSSGANVLTF.

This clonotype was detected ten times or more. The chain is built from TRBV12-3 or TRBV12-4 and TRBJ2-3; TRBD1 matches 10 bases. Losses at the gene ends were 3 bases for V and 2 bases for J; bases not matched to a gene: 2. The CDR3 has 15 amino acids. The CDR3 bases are TGTGCCAGCAGTTTGGGACAGGGGCTCACAGATACGCAGTATTTT. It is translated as CASSLGQGLTDTQYF.

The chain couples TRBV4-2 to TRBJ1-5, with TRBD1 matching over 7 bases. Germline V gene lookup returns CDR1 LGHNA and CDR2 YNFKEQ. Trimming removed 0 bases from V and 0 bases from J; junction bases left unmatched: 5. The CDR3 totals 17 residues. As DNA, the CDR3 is TGTGCCAGCAGCCAAGAGCCCAGGGGGTTTAGCAATCAGCCCCAGCATTTT. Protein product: CASSQEPRGFSNQPQHF.

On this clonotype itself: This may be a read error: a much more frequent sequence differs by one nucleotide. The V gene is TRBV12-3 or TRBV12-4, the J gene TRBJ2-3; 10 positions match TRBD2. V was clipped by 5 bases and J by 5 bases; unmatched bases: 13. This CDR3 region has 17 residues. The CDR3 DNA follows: TGTGCCAGCAGTCCGGGGTCTAGCGGGGGATCTGGAGATACGCAGTATTTT. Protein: CASSPGSSGGSGDTQYF.

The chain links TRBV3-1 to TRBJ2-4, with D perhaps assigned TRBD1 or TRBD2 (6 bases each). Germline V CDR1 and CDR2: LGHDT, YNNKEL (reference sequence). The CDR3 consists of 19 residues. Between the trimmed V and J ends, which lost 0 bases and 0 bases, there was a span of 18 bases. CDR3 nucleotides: TGTGCCAGCAGCCAAGATTTGGGGGCGGGAATACTAGCCAAAAACATTCAGTACTTC. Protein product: CASSQDLGAGILAKNIQYF.

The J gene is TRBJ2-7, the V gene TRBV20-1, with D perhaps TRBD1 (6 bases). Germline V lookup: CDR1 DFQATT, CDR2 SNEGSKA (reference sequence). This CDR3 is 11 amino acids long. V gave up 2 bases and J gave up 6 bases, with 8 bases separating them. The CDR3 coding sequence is TGCAGTGCTAGACAGGGGAGCGAGCAGTACTTC. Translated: CSARQGSEQYF.

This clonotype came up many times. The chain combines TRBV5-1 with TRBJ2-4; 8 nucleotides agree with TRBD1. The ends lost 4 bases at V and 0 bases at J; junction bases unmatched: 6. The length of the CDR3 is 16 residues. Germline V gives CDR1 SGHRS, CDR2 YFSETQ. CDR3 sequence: CASSGGQGLAKNIQYF. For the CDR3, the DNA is TGCGCCAGCAGCGGCGGACAGGGACTAGCCAAAAACATTCAGTACTTC. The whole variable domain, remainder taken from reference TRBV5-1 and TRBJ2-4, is KAGVTQTPRYLIKTRGQQVTLSCSPISGHRSVSWYQQTPGQGLQFLFEYFSETQRNKGNFPGRFSGRQFSNSRSEMNVSTLELGDSALYLCASSGGQGLAKNIQYFGAGTRLSVL.

This CDR3 reads CSASIDWRQYF. CDR3 sequence (DNA): TGCAGTGCCAGCATCGACTGGAGGCAGTACTTC. The chain couples TRBV20-1 to TRBJ2-7, with D uncertain. Trimming removed 6 bases from V and 9 bases from J, with 15 bases in between. The CDR3 sequence is 11 residues long. CDR1 DFQATT and CDR2 SNEGSKA come from the germline V gene (reference sequence).

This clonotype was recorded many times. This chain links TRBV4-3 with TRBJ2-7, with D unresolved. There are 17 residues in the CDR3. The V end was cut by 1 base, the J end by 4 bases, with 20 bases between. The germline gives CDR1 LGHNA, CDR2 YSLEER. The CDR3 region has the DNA TGCGCCAGCAGCCAAGTCCTCCCTGGGATTGTCTTTTACGAGCAGTACTTC. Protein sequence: CASSQVLPGIVFYEQYF.

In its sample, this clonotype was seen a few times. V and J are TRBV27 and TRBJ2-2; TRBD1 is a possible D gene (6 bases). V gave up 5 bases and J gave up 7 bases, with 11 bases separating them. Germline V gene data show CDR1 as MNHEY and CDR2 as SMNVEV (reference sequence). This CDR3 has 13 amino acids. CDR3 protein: CASSLTGIGELFF. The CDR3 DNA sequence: TGTGCCAGCAGTCTTACAGGGATCGGGGAGCTGTTTTTT.

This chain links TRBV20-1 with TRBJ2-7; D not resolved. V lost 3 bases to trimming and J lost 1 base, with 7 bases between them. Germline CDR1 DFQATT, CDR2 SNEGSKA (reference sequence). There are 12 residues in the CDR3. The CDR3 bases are TGCAGTGCTAGTATAACATCCTACGAGCAGTACTTC. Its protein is CSASITSYEQYF.

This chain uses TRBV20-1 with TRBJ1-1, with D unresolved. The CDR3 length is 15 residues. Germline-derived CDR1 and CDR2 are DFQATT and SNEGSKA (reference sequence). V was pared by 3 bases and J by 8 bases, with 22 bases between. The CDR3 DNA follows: TGCAGTGCTAGGCTAATCGGACCAAAACAGCAAGAAGCTTTCTTT. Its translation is CSARLIGPKQQEAFF.

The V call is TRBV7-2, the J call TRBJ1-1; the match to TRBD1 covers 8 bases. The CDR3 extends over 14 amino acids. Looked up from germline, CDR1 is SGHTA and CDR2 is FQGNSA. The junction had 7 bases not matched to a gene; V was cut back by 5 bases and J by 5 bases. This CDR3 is CASSATQGATEAFF. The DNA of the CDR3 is TGTGCCAGCAGCGCGACCCAGGGGGCTACTGAAGCTTTCTTT.

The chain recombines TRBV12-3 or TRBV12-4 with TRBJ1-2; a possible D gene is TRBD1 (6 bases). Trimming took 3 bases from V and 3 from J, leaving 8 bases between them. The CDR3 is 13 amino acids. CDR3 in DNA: TGTGCCAGCAGTTTCGGGGGGCACTATGGCTACACCTTC. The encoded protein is CASSFGGHYGYTF.

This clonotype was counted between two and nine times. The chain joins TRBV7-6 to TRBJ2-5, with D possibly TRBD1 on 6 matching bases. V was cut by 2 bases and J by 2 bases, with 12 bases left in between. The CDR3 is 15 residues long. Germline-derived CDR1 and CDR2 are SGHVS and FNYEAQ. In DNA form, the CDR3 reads TGTGCCAGCAGCTTACCGGGACACCCTCAAGAGACCCAGTACTTC. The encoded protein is CASSLPGHPQETQYF.

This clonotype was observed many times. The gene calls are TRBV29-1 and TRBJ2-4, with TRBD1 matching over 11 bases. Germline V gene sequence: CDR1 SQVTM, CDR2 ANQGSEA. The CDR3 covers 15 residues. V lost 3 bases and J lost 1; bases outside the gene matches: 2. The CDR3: CSVEGQGEAKNIQYF. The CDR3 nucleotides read TGCAGCGTTGAGGGACAGGGGGAGGCCAAAAACATTCAGTACTTC.